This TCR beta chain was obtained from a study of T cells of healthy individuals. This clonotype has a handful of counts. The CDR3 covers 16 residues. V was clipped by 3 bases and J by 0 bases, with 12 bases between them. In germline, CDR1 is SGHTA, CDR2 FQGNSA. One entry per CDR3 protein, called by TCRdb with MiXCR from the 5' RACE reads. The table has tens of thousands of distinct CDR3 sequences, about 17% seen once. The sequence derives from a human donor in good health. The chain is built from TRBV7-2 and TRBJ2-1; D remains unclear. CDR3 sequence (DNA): TGTGCCAGCAGCTTGGATTCGGGTACCTCCTACAATGAGCAGTTCTTC. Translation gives CASSLDSGTSYNEQFF.